This TCR beta chain came from a study of T cell responses to AZD1222 COVID-19 vaccine. As concerns this clone: Antigen: not known.

Looked up from germline, CDR1 is LNHNV and CDR2 is YYDKDF (reference sequence). The CDR3 totals 15 residues. The V end lost 1 base, the J end lost 1 base, and 9 bases lay between the germline ends. Only in-frame clones appear in the TCRdb table, and some are missing; sequencing was by immunoSEQ multiplex PCR. This sample has approximately 100,000 clones, with under 95% found just once. Study findings and constraints: Spike-specific TCR breadth and depth rose after two AZD1222 doses. Repertoires were collected only later (after the peak T cell response had occurred). Just a handful of people given AZD1222 tested seropositive at baseline.

This chain joins TRBV15 and TRBJ2-3; the D gene is possibly TRBD1 (6 bases). This receptor was obtained from an adult in good health. Here the sequenced sample was peripheral blood, taken on day 0 of AZD1222 vaccination. For the CDR3, the DNA is TGTGCCACCAGCAGAGTGGACAGAGGCACAGATACGCAGTATTTT. Its protein is CATSRVDRGTDTQYF.